The following is a TCR beta chain sequence with its context. Its cognate antigen is unknown. The source of the sample is a study of blood T cells in healthy people across ages. Trimming pared 0 bases from V and 5 bases from J, leaving 11 bases between. The CDR3 loop spans 14 amino acids. Germline V gene sequence: CDR1 SGHTA, CDR2 FQGNSA. PCR was performed a second time for 7 to 11 cycles using a sample-barcoded 5' primer and a J-beta primer mix. TCRdb ran MiXCR on the 5' RACE reads and lists one entry per CDR3 protein. The sample has around 1,800,000 distinct CDR3 sequences, roughly two fifths seen once. PBMCs numbering at least 6.5 million were isolated per sample. The extraction recovered at least 5 micrograms of total RNA per sample. The study's findings and limits: Donor CMV status, an unknown factor, possibly confounded changes in expanded clonotypes.

The origin of this receptor is a human donor in good health. The chain recombines TRBV7-2 with TRBJ2-7; weak D call: TRBD2 (5 bases). The sequenced sample was blood. The CDR3 DNA sequence: TGTGCCAGCAGCTTAGCTCTAGCCGTGGACGAGCAGTACTTC. Protein: CASSLALAVDEQYF.